Included here is one TCR beta chain sequence, with context. Its target is unknown. These data originate in a study of beta chain features in type 1 diabetes. Regarding the study as a whole: Compared with healthy donors, patients appeared to share more similar naive, central memory and regulatory TCRB repertoires. Patients with type 1 diabetes carried fewer insertions and had more deletions at their VDJ junctions.

Donors underwent one heparinised blood draw, about 120 mL on average. Purities in excess of 98% were seen in all sorted populations. Germline V CDR1 and CDR2: MNHNS, SASEGT. The V end was cut by 5 bases, the J end by 2 bases, with 14 bases between. This CDR3 contains 15 residues. TCRB transcripts that were expressed got sequenced, as all of the isolated RNA had been reverse transcribed. The table came from immunoSEQ multiplex PCR; TCRdb's copy has only in-frame clones and leaves some out. Of 150,000 or so clones in the sample, approximately 9.8% were seen once. The J gene is TRBJ2-3, the V gene TRBV6-1; a possible D gene is TRBD1 (5 bases). The sample comprised central memory CD4+ T cells from blood. The receptor's source is a woman in her forties in good health. Here the CDR3 DNA reads TGTGCCAGCAGTTTTATCGGACAAACCACAGATACGCAGTATTTT. Amino acid sequence: CASSFIGQTTDTQYF.